The 8 T cell receptor beta chains reported below all come from one sample, sequenced in a study of blood T cell repertoires in COVID-19. The data were produced by immunoSEQ multiplex PCR, yet TCRdb's version contains in-frame clones alone and is incomplete. Seen here are about 270,000 clones, 80% to 90% observed once, and the top ten hold around 16%. The sequenced material came from PBMCs or T cells enriched from blood (not recorded which). The origin of the receptors is a man between 18 and 29 years old who had recovered from COVID-19.

This clone was detected once. The chain employs TRBV19 and TRBJ2-7; 11 nucleotides agree with TRBD1. Unmatched junction bases numbered 10, after V lost 5 bases and J lost 7 bases. CDR1 and CDR2 (germline): LNHDA, SQIVND (reference sequence). The CDR3 covers 15 residues. CDR3 region: CASSRTGGASLEQYF. As DNA, the CDR3 is TGTGCCAGTAGTCGGACAGGGGGCGCGTCGTTGGAGCAGTACTTC.

This clone appeared once. The chain links TRBV6-1 to TRBJ1-5; TRBD1 matches at 9 bases. The CDR3 contains 15 residues. V shed 3 bases, J shed 4 bases, and the junction held 4 bases outside the gene matches. Germline CDR1 MNHNS, CDR2 SASEGT. CDR3 amino acids: CASSEDRGRNQPQHF. Written as DNA, the CDR3 is TGTGCCAGCAGTGAGGACAGGGGCCGAAATCAGCCCCAGCATTTT.

The J gene is TRBJ2-5, the V gene TRBV10-3; D not certain. Germline CDR1 and CDR2: ENHRY and SYGVKD. The CDR3 runs 12 residues. The V end was cut by 6 bases, the J end by 0 bases, with 5 bases between. CDR3 DNA: TGTGCCATCAGCCCCGACCAAGAGACCCAGTACTTC. It encodes CAISPDQETQYF.

This chain links TRBV4-1 with TRBJ1-5; no reliable D call. Per germline, CDR1 MGHRA and CDR2 YSYEKL. V was clipped by 0 bases and J by 6 bases, with 9 bases between them. The CDR3 consists of 14 residues. In DNA form, the CDR3 reads TGCGCCAGCAGCCAAGAGAGGGTAACTCAGCCCCAGCATTTT. It specifies CASSQERVTQPQHF.

The CDR3 region has the DNA TGTGCCAGCAGTGAGTTGACTGTTAGCAATCAGCCCCAGCATTTT. It codes for CASSELTVSNQPQHF. V and J are TRBV6-1 and TRBJ1-5; D is uncertain. Germline values: CDR1 MNHNS, CDR2 SASEGT. The CDR3 is 15 residues long. V was shortened by 3 bases and J by 0 bases, with 9 bases between the two germline ends.

J is TRBJ1-5 and V is TRBV18; TRBD1 matches 9 bases. The CDR3 consists of 15 residues. Germline-derived CDR1 and CDR2 are KGHSH and LQKENI. J was trimmed by 4 bases and V by 2 bases; bases with no gene match: 3. Here the CDR3 reads CASSPIGTGNQPQHF. The CDR3, as DNA: TGTGCCAGCTCACCAATCGGGACAGGGAATCAGCCCCAGCATTTT.

The chain links TRBV15 to TRBJ2-3; TRBD1 is a possible D gene (5 bases). Germline V gene lookup returns CDR1 LNHNV and CDR2 YYDKDF (reference sequence). Trimming took off 1 base at V and 0 bases at J, with 8 bases between the two ends. The CDR3 extends over 15 amino acids. The CDR3 DNA follows: TGTGCCACCAGCAGAGGTGGGGCTAGCACAGATACGCAGTATTTT. This codes for CATSRGGASTDTQYF.

The chain couples TRBV9 to TRBJ2-7, with 7 bases identical to TRBD2. CDR1 and CDR2 (germline): SGDLS, YYNGEE. After removal of 4 bases from V and 0 bases from J, the junction contained 7 bases not matched to a gene. The length of the CDR3 is 15 residues. CDR3 sequence (DNA): TGTGCCAGCAGCTTAAAGCGGGACGGCTCCTACGAGCAGTACTTC. It translates to CASSLKRDGSYEQYF.